The source of this TCR beta chain is a study of PD-1 blockade in classical Hodgkin lymphoma. This CDR3 is 14 amino acids long. Germline loops: CDR1 SGHDT, CDR2 YYEEEE. Trimming cost V 0 bases and J 5 bases; bases outside gene matches: 4. The time point denotes: cycle 4 day 1 (C4D1), after more than 5 weeks of nivolumab. Every patient experienced relapse after autologous stem cell transplantation, and brentuximab vedotin exposure varied. This table comes from immunoSEQ multiplex PCR, and its TCRdb copy is limited to in-frame clones, with some not included. Of tens of thousands of clones in the sample, about 77% were seen once.

This receptor was obtained from a human donor with classical Hodgkin lymphoma. This material consisted of peripheral blood mononuclear cells (PBMCs), taken before the fourth cycle of nivolumab. The chain recombines TRBV5-6 with TRBJ1-2, with 7 positions matching TRBD1. The CDR3 reads CASSLGTGPYGYTF. As DNA, the CDR3 is TGTGCCAGCAGCTTGGGGACAGGACCTTATGGCTACACCTTC.